This is a list of T cell receptor beta chains from one sample in a study of T cell responses to AZD1222 COVID-19 vaccine. Here immunoSEQ multiplex PCR was the method, and the copy in TCRdb shows in-frame clones only, minus some. The table includes over 100,000 clones, over 75% detected once. This sample comprised peripheral blood, obtained on day 0 of AZD1222 vaccination. The receptors originated from an adult in good health. Both conserved end residues are part of each CDR3. The order of the fields is D gene, J gene, V gene, clone size, CDR3 DNA, CDR3 protein. A D gene is named only where the DNA matches it firmly. Rows may omit the clone size; those that give it use once, few, many or a size class.

>NA|TRBJ2-3|TRBV24-1|NA
TGTGCCACCAGTGACCCAAGGTGGGCCACAGATACGCAGTATTTT
CATSDPRWATDTQYF
>NA|TRBJ1-2|TRBV5-4|NA
TGTGCCAGCAGCTTGGCCGGGGCAGGGAGTGGCTACACCTTC
CASSLAGAGSGYTF
>NA|TRBJ2-5|TRBV13|NA
TGTGCCAGCAGCTTCTGGGGGAACCAGGGAAAAGAGACCCAGTACTTC
CASSFWGNQGKETQYF
>NA|TRBJ1-1|TRBV7-9|NA
TGTGCCAGCAGCTTATTCTCACAGGGCACCGCTGAAGCTTTCTTT
CASSLFSQGTAEAFF
>TRBD1|TRBJ2-7|TRBV4-2|NA
TGTGCCAGCAGCCAAGGAGGGGGCACCTACGAGCAGTACTTC
CASSQGGGTYEQYF
>TRBD1|TRBJ1-3|TRBV11-2|NA
TGTGCCAGCAGCCCCCCCCGACAGGGAACTGGAAACACCATATATTTT
CASSPPRQGTGNTIYF
>NA|TRBJ2-6|TRBV14|NA
TGTGCCAGCAGCCCAACAGAGCCAGGGGTTTTCTCTGGGGCCAACGTCCTGACTTTC
CASSPTEPGVFSGANVLTF
>TRBD1|TRBJ2-6|TRBV6-2/TRBV6-3|NA
TGTGCCAGCAGTTACTCCGACAGGGCAGTGACTTTC
CASSYSDRAVTF
>TRBD1|TRBJ1-3|TRBV9|NA
TGTGCCAGCAGCCGACAGGGGGGAAACACCATATATTTT
CASSRQGGNTIYF
>NA|TRBJ2-2|TRBV7-2|NA
TGTGCCAGCAGCTCGAGGGGCGGGAACACCGGGGAGCTGTTTTTT
CASSSRGGNTGELFF
>NA|TRBJ1-1|TRBV5-8|NA
TGTGCCAGCAGCCCTCAAGTGGAAAGTTTATTCGAAAACACTGAAGCTTTCTTT
CASSPQVESLFENTEAFF
>NA|TRBJ2-2|TRBV12-5|NA
TGTGCTAGTGGTCTCCTTAGTAGCGGGGAGCTGTTTTTT
CASGLLSSGELFF
>NA|TRBJ1-2|TRBV4-3|NA
TGCGCCAGCAGCCAAGATAGGGACATCGGGCTCTATGGCTACACCTTC
CASSQDRDIGLYGYTF
>NA|TRBJ1-5|TRBV6-2/TRBV6-3|NA
TGTGCCAGCAGTTACGTCGGAAATCAGCCCCAGCATTTT
CASSYVGNQPQHF
>NA|TRBJ2-3|TRBV10-3|NA
TGTGCCATCAGTGGACCGACCGATACGCAGTATTTT
CAISGPTDTQYF
>NA|TRBJ1-1|TRBV19|NA
TGTGCCAGTAGTGTGGACGGACAGATGAACACTGAAGCTTTCTTT
CASSVDGQMNTEAFF
>NA|TRBJ1-2|TRBV9|once
TGTGCCAGCAGCTCGGGGACGGATCCTTATGGCTATACCTTC
CASSSGTDPYGYTF
>NA|TRBJ2-2|TRBV5-4|NA
TGTGCCAGCAGCCCGGGACTTACAAGCATTAACACCGGGGAGCTGTTTTTT
CASSPGLTSINTGELFF